The 17 T cell receptor beta chains reported below all come from one sample, sequenced in a study of PD-1 blockade in classical Hodgkin lymphoma. Clones were sequenced by immunoSEQ multiplex PCR, and TCRdb holds only the in-frame ones, with some missing. Of under 40,000 clones listed, less than 85% were seen once; the top ten hold less than 20%. All the patients suffered relapse after autologous stem cell transplantation, and brentuximab vedotin exposure differed. Here the sequenced sample was peripheral blood mononuclear cells (PBMCs), taken before the second cycle of nivolumab. The receptors here all came from a human donor with classical Hodgkin lymphoma.

This clone was found a few times. J is TRBJ1-2 and V is TRBV4-3; D is unclear. Germline V gene lookup returns CDR1 LGHNA and CDR2 YSLEER. CDR3 length: 13 amino acids. V was cut by 0 bases and J by 6 bases, with 8 bases left in between. In DNA, the CDR3 is TGCGCCAGCAGCCAAGAGATCGGAAATGGCTACACCTTC. Translated: CASSQEIGNGYTF.

This clone showed up just a few times. The chain recombines TRBV18 with TRBJ2-4; possible D gene TRBD1, 6 bases. The CDR3 runs to 14 residues. Between the trimmed V and J ends, which lost 5 bases and 0 bases, there was a span of 8 bases. CDR1 KGHSH and CDR2 LQKENI come from the germline V gene. The CDR3 loop is CASSGGAAKNIQYF. CDR3 coding DNA: TGTGCCAGCTCAGGGGGCGCAGCCAAAAACATTCAGTACTTC.

The chain employs TRBV4-2 and TRBJ1-5; a possible D gene is TRBD1 (5 bases). The ends were cut back, 0 bases at V and 4 bases at J, with 10 bases in the middle. Germline CDR1 reads LGHNA; CDR2 reads YNFKEQ. The CDR3 consists of 15 residues. CDR3 sequence reads: CASSQDGRENQPQHF. The CDR3 nucleotides read TGTGCCAGCAGCCAAGACGGCAGGGAAAATCAGCCCCAGCATTTT.

V gene TRBV30 combines with J gene TRBJ2-2; TRBD2 aligns across 7 bases. CDR3 length equals 14 residues. Germline values: CDR1 GTSNPN, CDR2 SVGIG (reference sequence). J lost 3 bases, V lost 4 bases, and 5 bases had no gene match. The CDR3 DNA reads as TGTGCCTGGACCCGCGGGGGTCACACCGGGGAGCTGTTTTTT. Protein sequence: CAWTRGGHTGELFF.

Concerning this clone itself: The sample holds other DNA sequences that translate to the same CDR3. The chain has TRBV9 and TRBJ1-2; D is uncertain. V lost 4 bases and J lost 7, with 14 bases in between. The V gene's germline CDR1 is SGDLS and CDR2 YYNGEE. The CDR3 has 13 amino acids. CDR3 in amino acids: CASSRKWEPGYTF. The DNA of the CDR3 is TGTGCCAGCAGCCGTAAGTGGGAGCCTGGCTACACCTTC.

This clone was seen a handful of times. The same CDR3 also results from other DNA sequences found in this sample. The V call is TRBV6-1, the J call TRBJ2-7; D not certain. This CDR3 comprises 14 residues. The V and J ends lost 1 base and 1 base respectively, with 8 bases between them. Germline values: CDR1 MNHNS, CDR2 SASEGT. The CDR3 protein is CASSEVADSYEQYF. The CDR3 region has the DNA TGTGCCAGCAGTGAAGTAGCAGATTCCTACGAGCAGTACTTC.

The chain links TRBV18 to TRBJ1-5, with D unresolved. CDR1 is KGHSH, CDR2 LQKENI, per germline. This CDR3 region has 14 residues. Deletions cut 2 bases from V and 5 bases from J, with 10 bases between. In DNA form, the CDR3 reads TGTGCCAGCTCACCATCCAGCAGAGATCAGCCCCAGCATTTT. The encoded protein is CASSPSSRDQPQHF.

The chain has TRBV4-3 and TRBJ2-2; 8 bases are a match to TRBD1. The V gene end was trimmed by 1 base and the J gene end by 5 bases; junction bases not matched to a gene: 3. Germline CDR1 reads LGHNA; CDR2 reads YSLEER. The CDR3 covers 15 residues. CDR3 amino acids: CASSQATGVTGELFF. The CDR3 DNA reads as TGCGCCAGCAGCCAAGCGACAGGGGTTACCGGGGAGCTGTTTTTT.

This sequence joins TRBV19 and TRBJ2-7, with 8 nucleotides matching TRBD1. Germline assignment: CDR1 LNHDA and CDR2 SQIVND (reference sequence). This CDR3 comprises 13 residues. V was pared by 6 bases and J by 1 base, with 2 bases of the junction left unmatched. The CDR3 is CASRDRDSYEQYF. For the CDR3, the DNA is TGTGCCAGTAGGGACAGGGATTCCTACGAGCAGTACTTC. Based on the CDR3 plus reference TRBV19 and TRBJ2-7, the full variable domain is DGGITQSPKYLFRKEGQNVTLSCEQNLNHDAMYWYRQDPGQGLRLIYYSQIVNDFQKGDIAEGYSVSREKKESFPLTVTSAQKNPTAFYLCASRDRDSYEQYFGPGTRLTVT.

V gene TRBV5-8 combines with J gene TRBJ2-5; D is unclear. In germline, CDR1 is SGHTS, CDR2 YDEGEE. The CDR3 totals 16 residues. Between the trimmed V and J ends, which lost 0 bases and 0 bases, there was a span of 12 bases. CDR3 sequence (DNA): TGTGCCAGCAGCTTGGGCCGCGGCTCGTACCAAGAGACCCAGTACTTC. Translation gives CASSLGRGSYQETQYF.

The chain joins TRBV11-3 to TRBJ2-1; TRBD2 might be the D (6 bases). Trimming took off 6 bases at V and 5 bases at J, with 11 bases between the two ends. Germline V gene data show CDR1 as SGHNT and CDR2 as YENEEA. CDR3 length: 13 residues. CDR3 coding DNA: TGTGCCAGCAGTGGGGACTCGAACAATGAGCAGTTCTTC. Translating it yields CASSGDSNNEQFF.

The genes are TRBV11-2 and TRBJ2-7, with D perhaps given as TRBD1 or TRBD2 (5 bases each). CDR3 length: 13 residues. CDR1 and CDR2 from the germline V gene are SGHAT and FQNNGV. Trimming left V 1 base short and J 6 bases short, with 10 bases between. This chain's CDR3 is CASSLGGKGEQYF. CDR3 bases: TGTGCCAGCAGCTTAGGGGGGAAGGGCGAGCAGTACTTC.

This rearrangement joins TRBV6-1 to TRBJ1-5; maybe TRBD1 (5 bases). V lost 10 bases and J 6 bases, leaving 16 bases between the germline ends. The CDR3 length is 13 residues. Germline V gene sequence: CDR1 MNHNS, CDR2 SASEGT. Here the CDR3 reads CAIQGGESQPQHF. The CDR3 coding sequence is TGTGCCATCCAAGGAGGGGAATCTCAGCCCCAGCATTTT.

The chain links TRBV27 to TRBJ2-6; D may be TRBD1 (6 bases). Germline V gives CDR1 MNHEY, CDR2 SMNVEV (reference sequence). V was clipped by 1 base and J by 2 bases, with 15 bases between them. CDR3 length: 18 amino acids. Here the CDR3 DNA reads TGTGCCAGCAGTTTATTCCCCTTCACAGGGACTGGGGCCAACGTCCTGACTTTC. It translates to CASSLFPFTGTGANVLTF.

The chain employs TRBV2 and TRBJ1-4, with D perhaps TRBD1 (6 bases). The V end lost 8 bases, the J end lost 3 bases, and 10 bases lay between the germline ends. Per germline, CDR1 SNHLY and CDR2 FYNNEI. The CDR3 runs 13 residues. As DNA, the CDR3 is TGTGCCAGCGAATCAGGGGCTAATGAAAAACTGTTTTTT. Encoded protein: CASESGANEKLFF.

This rearrangement joins TRBV29-1 to TRBJ2-3; D is perhaps TRBD1 (5 bases). CDR1 and CDR2 from the germline V gene are SQVTM and ANQGSEA. This CDR3 region has 12 residues. With 7 bases removed from V and 6 bases from J, the gap between germline ends came to 14 bases. Written as DNA, the CDR3 is TGCAGCGCCCTAGGGGCCTCGGATACGCAGTATTTT. It yields the protein CSALGASDTQYF.

This chain connects TRBV6-5 to TRBJ2-3, with D possibly being TRBD2 (7 bases). CDR1 and CDR2 from the germline V gene are MNHEY and SVGAGI. This CDR3 spans 15 amino acids. Between the trimmed V and J ends, which lost 7 bases and 0 bases, there was a span of 14 bases. In DNA form, the CDR3 reads TGTGCCAGCACGGGGGGCCCGGGTAGCACAGATACGCAGTATTTT. This sequence encodes CASTGGPGSTDTQYF.